These 4 T cell receptor beta chains were all obtained from the same sample, sequenced in a study of response to subunit inactivated influenza vaccine. Each CDR3 protein is one row after TCRdb ran MiXCR on the RT-PCR reads. The data contain approximately 530,000 distinct CDR3 sequences, over 10% of them singletons. Sequencing was performed on PBMCs from blood, taken 40 to 50 days after vaccination. The receptors come from a man aged 45-65 years who received an inactivated influenza vaccine.

This clonotype was counted between two and nine times. The chain uses TRBV27 and TRBJ2-5, with TRBD2 identical over 8 bases. The CDR3 loop spans 15 amino acids. Germline-derived CDR1 and CDR2 are MNHEY and SMNVEV (reference sequence). Trimming at V came to 4 bases and at J to 1 base, leaving 5 bases not matched to a gene. This CDR3 reads CASSSLTSGQETQYF. The CDR3 DNA sequence: TGTGCCAGCAGTTCGTTAACTAGCGGCCAAGAGACCCAGTACTTC.

The chain recombines TRBV7-8 with TRBJ2-2, with TRBD2 as a possible D gene (6 bases). The germline V and J ends were trimmed by 5 bases and 5 bases, with 15 bases remaining between them. Germline V gives CDR1 SGHVS, CDR2 FQNEAQ. The CDR3 is 15 amino acids. The CDR3 loop is CASSPQRVGTGELFF. As DNA, the CDR3 is TGTGCCAGCAGCCCCCAGCGGGTCGGGACCGGGGAGCTGTTTTTT.

The genes are TRBV2 and TRBJ2-5; D possibly matches TRBD1 or TRBD2 (5 bases each). Trimming removed 10 bases at V and 1 base at J, with 10 bases between. The germline V gene encodes CDR1 SNHLY and CDR2 FYNNEI. This CDR3 has 12 residues. CDR3 sequence: CAIGTFQETQYF. CDR3 nucleotides: TGTGCCATCGGGACGTTCCAAGAGACCCAGTACTTC.

The CDR3 sequence is CASSLGSAGSYNSPLHF. In DNA form, the CDR3 reads TGTGCCAGCAGCTTGGGGTCCGCCGGCTCCTATAATTCACCCCTCCACTTT. This chain links TRBV5-5 with TRBJ1-6; D is unresolved. Trimming cost V 0 bases and J 0 bases, with 10 bases left between them. Germline lookup yields CDR1 SGHKS and CDR2 YYEKEE (reference sequence). This CDR3 region has 17 residues. The variable domain in full, with the rest retrieved from reference TRBV5-5 and TRBJ1-6, is DAGVTQSPTHLIKTRGQQVTLRCSPISGHKSVSWYQQVLGQGPQFIFQYYEKEERGRGNFPDRFSARQFPNYSSELNVNALLLGDSALYLCASSLGSAGSYNSPLHFGNGTRLTVT.